This entry is about one T cell receptor beta chain. The data were obtained in a study of blood T cell repertoires in COVID-19. Across the study: COVID-19 samples collected from the United States, Italy and Spain covered acute and convalescent phases.

This table comes from immunoSEQ multiplex PCR, and its TCRdb copy is limited to in-frame clones, with some not included. This table has roughly 440,000 clones, approximately 88% appearing once. Followed over time, Seattle patients had been enrolled while infection was active. CDR3 size: 17 residues. Per the germline V gene, CDR1 is MDHEN and CDR2 is SYDVKM. With V trimmed by 5 bases and J by 0 bases, 9 bases remained unmatched. J is TRBJ2-1 and V is TRBV28; 8 nucleotides line up with TRBD2. The receptor's source is a woman in her 50s with COVID-19, enrolled during active disease. The sequenced sample was peripheral blood. CDR3 in amino acids: CASSPSGGASSYNEQFF. For the CDR3, the DNA is TGTGCCAGCAGTCCCTCCGGGGGGGCGAGCTCCTACAATGAGCAGTTCTTC.